This T cell receptor beta chain was captured in a study of beta chain features in type 1 diabetes. Study-level findings and limits: Moderate yet significant TCRB CDR3 shortening was seen in Type 1 diabetes patients in all four CD4+ subsets.

Since all of the isolated RNA was reverse transcribed, expressed TCRB transcripts were what got sequenced. Sequenced by immunoSEQ multiplex PCR; TCRdb stores in-frame clones only, minus some. The table has hundreds of thousands of clones, over 12% seen once. This clone was observed a handful of times. What it binds is unknown. This CDR3 is built from 12 residues. In germline, CDR1 is MGHRA, CDR2 YSYEKL. V lost 0 bases and J lost 6, with 4 bases in between. This sequence was found in a man aged 18 to 35 with type 1 diabetes. What was sequenced was naive CD4+ T cells from blood. The V and J genes are TRBV4-1 and TRBJ2-3; unclear D gene. The CDR3 coding sequence is TGCGCCAGCAGCCAAGATGGGGATACGCAGTATTTT. Its translation is CASSQDGDTQYF.